The 24 T cell receptor beta chains reported below all come from one sample, sequenced in a study of OX40 agonist ivuxolimab in advanced cancers. The method was immunoSEQ multiplex PCR; TCRdb's version includes in-frame clones alone and lacks a portion of them. The table shows some 48,000 clones, with approximately 79% occurring only once. The sequenced sample was CD4+ or CD8+ T cells sorted from blood, obtained in a trial of the OX40 agonist ivuxolimab. These receptors were taken from an adult with an advanced solid tumor such as melanoma, head and neck, liver or kidney cancer.

This clone was observed once. This chain joins TRBV12-1 and TRBJ2-1; the tabulated D call, TRBD2, remains unverified against the DNA. TRBV12-1 is a recognized pseudogene. The CDR3 is made up of 16 amino acids. CDR3 in DNA: TGTGCCAGCAGCTCATCTACTAAGATCCGCTCTCCACAGCAGTTCTTC. Translating it yields CASSSSTKIRSPQQFF.

The chain joins TRBV6-5 to TRBJ2-3; no clear D. Germline V gene data show CDR1 as MNHEY and CDR2 as SVGAGI. The germline V and J ends were trimmed by 3 bases and 0 bases, with 10 bases remaining between them. The CDR3 has 15 amino acids. CDR3 in DNA: TGTGCCAGCAGTTATTGGGCCCAGAGCACAGATACGCAGTATTTT. This translates into CASSYWAQSTDTQYF.

This clone showed up just once. The J gene is TRBJ1-2, the V gene TRBV30, with 9 bases lining up with TRBD1. CDR3 length: 12 residues. V trimming: 5 bases; J trimming: 2 bases; junction bases outside the gene matches: 0. CDR1 and CDR2 from the germline V gene are GTSNPN and SVGIG (reference sequence). CDR3 DNA sequence: TGTGCCTGGGGACAGGGGAACTATGGCTACACCTTC. Translated: CAWGQGNYGYTF.

The chain uses TRBV11-2 and TRBJ2-7; no clear D gene. Germline CDR1 is SGHAT and CDR2 is FQNNGV. CDR3 length: 12 amino acids. With 3 bases removed from V and 9 bases from J, the gap between germline ends came to 12 bases. The CDR3 region is CASSFRPPRQYF. DNA for the CDR3: TGTGCCAGCAGCTTCCGCCCCCCCCGGCAGTACTTC.

This clone has more than one count but fewer than ten. The V and J genes are TRBV7-8 and TRBJ1-2; no clear D. Trimming removed 1 base from V and 6 bases from J, with 15 bases in between. CDR1 and CDR2 from the germline V gene are SGHVS and FQNEAQ. The CDR3 spans 15 residues. CDR3 DNA sequence: TGTGCCAGCAGCTTAGTGGGCGGGGAGATCGATGGCTACACCTTC. As protein: CASSLVGGEIDGYTF.

The J gene is TRBJ2-7, the V gene TRBV6-1; tentatively, D is TRBD1 (5 bases). With 4 bases removed from V and 6 bases from J, the gap between germline ends came to 7 bases. The germline CDR1 and CDR2 sequences are MNHNS and SASEGT. This CDR3 is built from 11 residues. The CDR3 nucleotides read TGTGCCAGCAGTGCAGGGCCCGAGCAGTACTTC. Encoded protein: CASSAGPEQYF.

The rearrangement joins TRBV15 to TRBJ2-7; D might be TRBD1 or TRBD2, each matching 5 bases. Germline-derived CDR1 and CDR2 are LNHNV and YYDKDF (reference sequence). CDR3 length: 16 residues. V was clipped by 1 base and J by 2 bases, with 15 bases between them. The CDR3 region has the DNA TGTGCCACCAGCAGAGGAGGGTCAGGGTCAGCCTACGAGCAGTACTTC. Translated, it gives CATSRGGSGSAYEQYF.

This chain links TRBV10-2 with TRBJ2-5; no definite D call. Trimming took 3 bases from V and 5 from J, leaving 10 bases between them. The CDR3 runs to 13 residues. Germline CDR1 WSHSY, CDR2 SAAADI. CDR3 region: CASSDVSVETQYF. Here the CDR3 DNA reads TGCGCCAGCAGTGATGTCTCGGTCGAGACCCAGTACTTC.

This clone was observed a handful of times. This CDR3 reads CAISDGSHREGPYNEQFF. The DNA for the CDR3 is TGTGCCATCAGTGATGGTTCCCACCGGGAGGGCCCCTACAATGAGCAGTTCTTC. This chain joins TRBV10-3 and TRBJ2-1; 8 nucleotides agree with TRBD2. Looked up from germline, CDR1 is ENHRY and CDR2 is SYGVKD. The CDR3 has 18 amino acids. Trimming removed 3 bases from V and 2 bases from J; junction bases left unmatched: 12.

This clone was recorded a few times. The chain uses TRBV7-9 and TRBJ2-7, with D possibly matching TRBD1 (5 bases). Trimming took off 3 bases at V and 4 bases at J, with 10 bases between the two ends. Germline CDR1 is SEHNR and CDR2 is FQNEAQ (reference sequence). The CDR3 consists of 13 residues. The CDR3 is CASSLSGWYEQYF. In nucleotides, the CDR3 is TGTGCCAGCAGCTTGTCAGGGTGGTACGAGCAGTACTTC.

The chain links TRBV29-1 to TRBJ1-4; D remains unclear. Per germline, CDR1 SQVTM and CDR2 ANQGSEA. The CDR3 sequence is 12 residues long. Trimming stripped 4 bases from V and 8 bases from J, with 11 bases between. The CDR3 DNA reads TGCAGCGTTGGACACCGGGAGGAAAAACTGTTTTTT. It encodes CSVGHREEKLFF.

The V gene is TRBV30, the J gene TRBJ1-2, with 7 bases matching TRBD1. V was clipped by 0 bases and J by 7 bases; unmatched bases: 5. This CDR3 is built from 13 residues. Germline V gene sequence: CDR1 GTSNPN, CDR2 SVGIG (reference sequence). DNA of the CDR3: TGTGCCTGGAGTGTAAAGGGGGCGTTTGGCTACACCTTC. Amino acids: CAWSVKGAFGYTF.

The gene calls are TRBV6-6 and TRBJ2-1; 7 bases are shared with TRBD1. CDR1 and CDR2 from the germline V gene are MNHNY and SVGAGI (reference sequence). The CDR3 sequence is 15 residues long. With 2 bases clipped from V and 10 bases from J, the junction kept 11 bases outside the gene matches. The CDR3 is CASSYQTGFKGEQFF. The DNA of the CDR3 is TGTGCCAGCAGTTACCAGACAGGGTTTAAGGGCGAGCAGTTCTTC.

This clone was picked up a small number of times. V gene TRBV7-2 combines with J gene TRBJ1-5; D call uncertain. CDR3 length equals 13 residues. CDR1 is SGHTA, CDR2 FQGNSA, per germline. V dropped 2 bases and J dropped 5 bases, with 7 bases sitting between them. CDR3 residues: CASSLQPYQPQHF. The DNA of the CDR3 is TGTGCCAGCAGCTTACAACCTTATCAGCCCCAGCATTTT.

The V call is TRBV5-6, the J call TRBJ1-2; the D gene is possibly TRBD1 (5 bases). Germline V gene lookup returns CDR1 SGHDT and CDR2 YYEEEE. CDR3 length: 14 residues. V was shortened by 7 bases and J by 14 bases, with 27 bases between the two germline ends. The CDR3 DNA is TGTGCCAGCCGATTCAAGGGGACTGGACGGTTTTGTACCTTC. This codes for CASRFKGTGRFCTF.

The CDR3: CAISGPSTSAGGTGELFF. CDR3 DNA: TGTGCCATCAGTGGCCCCTCGACGTCAGCGGGAGGCACCGGGGAGCTGTTTTTT. The chain uses TRBV10-3 and TRBJ2-2, with 9 bases that match TRBD2. CDR1 ENHRY and CDR2 SYGVKD come from the germline V gene. J gave up 4 bases and V 4 bases, and 13 bases lay outside the gene matches. The CDR3 contains 18 residues.

V usage is TRBV7-2 and J usage is TRBJ2-2; a possible D gene is TRBD2 (6 bases). The V gene's germline CDR1 is SGHTA and CDR2 FQGNSA. The CDR3 spans 14 residues. V dropped 7 bases and J dropped 4 bases, with 13 bases sitting between them. The CDR3 protein is CASTHGLPTGELFF. CDR3 in DNA: TGTGCCAGCACCCACGGACTACCCACCGGGGAGCTGTTTTTT. Drawing the rest from reference TRBV7-2 and TRBJ2-2, the complete variable domain is GAGVSQSPSNKVTEKGKDVELRCDPISGHTALYWYRQSLGQGLEFLIYFQGNSAPDKSGLPSDRFSAERTGGSVSTLTIQRTQQEDSAVYLCASTHGLPTGELFFGEGSRLTVL.

V usage is TRBV28 and J usage is TRBJ1-3; D uncertain. Germline V gene sequence: CDR1 MDHEN, CDR2 SYDVKM. This CDR3 has 14 amino acids. The V gene lost 3 bases and the J gene lost 6 bases, with 12 bases spanning the gap. CDR3 coding DNA: TGTGCCAGCAGTTTGGTTCAGAGAGCAAACACCATATATTTT. This sequence encodes CASSLVQRANTIYF.

The genes are TRBV6-1 and TRBJ2-1, with D perhaps matching TRBD1 (5 bases). Germline CDR1 reads MNHNS; CDR2 reads SASEGT. With 6 bases removed from V and 5 bases from J, the gap between germline ends came to 14 bases. This CDR3 has 14 residues. The CDR3 DNA reads TGTGCCAGCAGCCAACAGGCACCTAACAATGAGCAGTTCTTC. Amino acid sequence: CASSQQAPNNEQFF.

This chain connects TRBV19 to TRBJ1-2; D might be TRBD1 (6 bases). V was cut by 4 bases and J by 5 bases, with 17 bases left in between. Germline loops: CDR1 LNHDA, CDR2 SQIVND (reference sequence). This CDR3 comprises 15 residues. The CDR3 loop is CASSRNDRTLYGYTF. The CDR3 DNA reads TGTGCCAGTAGTAGGAACGACAGGACTTTGTATGGCTACACCTTC. The full variable domain, in which reference TRBV19 and TRBJ1-2 provide the parts outside the CDR3, is DGGITQSPKYLFRKEGQNVTLSCEQNLNHDAMYWYRQDPGQGLRLIYYSQIVNDFQKGDIAEGYSVSREKKESFPLTVTSAQKNPTAFYLCASSRNDRTLYGYTFGSGTRLTVV.

The chain uses TRBV27 and TRBJ2-6, with D perhaps TRBD1 (5 bases). This CDR3 is 15 amino acids long. Looked up from germline, CDR1 is MNHEY and CDR2 is SMNVEV (reference sequence). Trimming cost V 4 bases and J 0 bases, with 7 bases left between them. CDR3 residues: CASSSQGSGANVLTF. The CDR3 DNA is TGTGCCAGCAGTTCGCAGGGCTCTGGGGCCAACGTCCTGACTTTC.

This clone was observed a handful of times. The chain uses TRBV10-3 and TRBJ1-2, with no clear D. Germline V gene lookup returns CDR1 ENHRY and CDR2 SYGVKD. The CDR3 loop spans 13 amino acids. V gave up 5 bases and J gave up 4 bases, with 11 bases separating them. CDR3 protein: CAISQDGFYGYTF. For the CDR3, the DNA is TGTGCCATCAGTCAGGACGGTTTCTATGGCTACACCTTC.

V gene TRBV10-3 combines with J gene TRBJ2-7; D unclear. There are 11 residues in the CDR3. The ends were cut back, 7 bases at V and 3 bases at J, with 7 bases in the middle. The germline V gene has CDR1 ENHRY and CDR2 SYGVKD. The CDR3 loop is CAIMRDYEQYF. For the CDR3, the DNA is TGTGCCATCATGAGAGACTACGAGCAGTACTTC.

In DNA form, the CDR3 reads TGTGCCAGCAGCTTAGCAGGGGGAGCATCTACCGGGGAGCTGTTTTTT. Residues: CASSLAGGASTGELFF. The chain couples TRBV7-9 to TRBJ2-2; maybe TRBD1 (6 bases). CDR3 length: 16 amino acids. Germline lookup yields CDR1 SEHNR and CDR2 FQNEAQ (reference sequence). V shed 0 bases and J shed 5 bases, with 13 bases lying between them.